This TCR beta chain is drawn from a study of identifying expanded T cells in peripheral blood. Study results and limitations: Differentially abundant clones: 0.95 to 1.5 between replicates, roughly 16 at 2 to 3 weeks, more than 18 at four.

Remarks on this clone: Its antigen remains unidentified.

Assay: immunoSEQ multiplex PCR; the TCRdb copy retains only in-frame clones and omits some. The sample shows about 100,000 clones, about 89% of them seen only once. This receptor was obtained from a person aged 18 to 75 in good health. The material sequenced was blood.

The CDR3, as DNA: TGTGCCAGCACCGGACCGTACAATGAGCAGTTCTTC. Protein sequence: CASTGPYNEQFF. The chain is built from TRBV11-1 and TRBJ2-1; no clear D gene. Germline CDR1 SGHAT, CDR2 FQDESV (reference sequence). The CDR3 has 12 residues. Trimming left V 7 bases short and J 4 bases short, with 8 bases between. Using reference TRBV11-1 and TRBJ2-1 for the parts outside the CDR3, the full variable domain is EAEVAQSPRYKITEKSQAVAFWCDPISGHATLYWYRQILGQGPELLVQFQDESVVDDSQLPKDRFSAERLKGVDSTLKIQPAELGDSAMYLCASTGPYNEQFFGPGTRLTVL.